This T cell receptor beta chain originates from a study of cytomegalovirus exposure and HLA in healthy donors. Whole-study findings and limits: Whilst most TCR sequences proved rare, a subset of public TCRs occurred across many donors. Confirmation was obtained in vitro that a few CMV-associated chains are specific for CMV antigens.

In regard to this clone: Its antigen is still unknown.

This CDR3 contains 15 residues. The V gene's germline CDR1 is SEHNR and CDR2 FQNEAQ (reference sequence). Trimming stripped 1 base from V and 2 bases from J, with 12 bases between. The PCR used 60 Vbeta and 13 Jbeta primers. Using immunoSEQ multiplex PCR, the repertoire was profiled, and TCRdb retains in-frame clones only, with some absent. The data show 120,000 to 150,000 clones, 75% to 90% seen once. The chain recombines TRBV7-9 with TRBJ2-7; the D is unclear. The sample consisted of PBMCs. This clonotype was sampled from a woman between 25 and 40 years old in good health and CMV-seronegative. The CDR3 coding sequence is TGTGCCAGCAGCTTAGTTAGACTCCCCCCCTACGAGCAGTACTTC. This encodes CASSLVRLPPYEQYF.